These T cell receptor beta chains were read from a single sample in a study of blood T cell repertoires in COVID-19. TCRdb keeps only in-frame clones here, not all; method: immunoSEQ multiplex PCR. The sample consists of hundreds of thousands of clones, about 81% of them appearing once. Sequenced: peripheral blood. Receptor source: a woman aged 60-75 years with active or convalescent COVID-19. The CDR3 runs from the conserved cysteine through the conserved F or W. D genes are given only for firm matches. The size field is filled for only some rows; it gives once, few, many or a size class.

CDR3aa	CDR3nt	v_gene	j_gene	abundance	d_gene
CASSQEGAQTPLHF	TGCGCCAGCAGCCAAGAGGGGGCTCAGACACCCCTCCACTTT	TRBV4-1	TRBJ1-6	once	-
CASSPRQGEVTDTQYF	TGTGCCAGCTCACCCCGACAGGGGGAGGTTACAGATACGCAGTATTTT	TRBV18	TRBJ2-3	-	TRBD1
CASSYPRGASTDTQYF	TGTGCCAGCAGTTACCCCCGTGGGGCTAGCACAGATACGCAGTATTTT	TRBV6-6	TRBJ2-3	-	-
CASTPLGGITGANVLTF	TGTGCCAGTACCCCTTTAGGAGGCATAACTGGGGCCAACGTCCTGACTTTC	TRBV19	TRBJ2-6	-	-
CASSPRPDYNEQFF	TGTGCCAGCAGTCCGAGGCCCGACTACAATGAGCAGTTCTTC	TRBV6-6	TRBJ2-1	-	-
CASSPGEGDTGELFF	TGTGCCAGCAGCCCAGGGGAAGGGGACACCGGGGAGCTGTTTTTT	TRBV7-9	TRBJ2-2	once	-
CASSLGTVPNYGYTF	TGTGCCAGCAGTTTAGGGACAGTCCCGAACTATGGCTACACCTTC	TRBV27	TRBJ1-2	-	TRBD1
CAWSVRGKGALAKNIQYF	TGTGCCTGGAGTGTACGAGGCAAGGGGGCGCTGGCCAAAAACATTCAGTACTTC	TRBV30	TRBJ2-4	once	TRBD1
CASSGLAGGTYEQYF	TGCGCCAGCAGCGGACTAGCGGGGGGTACCTACGAGCAGTACTTC	TRBV5-1	TRBJ2-7	-	TRBD2
CASSLQGWAFF	TGTGCCAGCTCTCTTCAGGGTTGGGCTTTCTTT	TRBV18	TRBJ1-1	-	-
CASGLGRGSGGNNEQFF	TGTGCTAGTGGTTTAGGCCGGGGTAGCGGGGGAAACAATGAGCAGTTCTTC	TRBV12-5	TRBJ2-1	-	TRBD2
CASSYPGQPGGYTF	TGTGCCAGCAGTTACCCGGGACAGCCGGGGGGCTACACCTTC	TRBV6-6	TRBJ1-2	-	TRBD1
CASSFTGTHEAFF	TGTGCCAGCAGTTTCACAGGTACCCATGAAGCTTTCTTT	TRBV12-3/TRBV12-4	TRBJ1-1	once	-
CSVLTSDPGYNEQFF	TGCAGCGTTCTAACTAGCGACCCCGGGTACAATGAGCAGTTCTTC	TRBV29-1	TRBJ2-1	-	TRBD2
CASSLAVGREYEQYF	TGCGCCAGCAGCTTGGCCGTGGGGCGTGAATACGAGCAGTACTTC	TRBV5-1	TRBJ2-7	-	-
CASSPPGASSGNTIYF	TGTGCTAGCAGCCCACCCGGAGCGAGCTCTGGAAACACCATATATTTT	TRBV7-2	TRBJ1-3	-	-
CASSATGGGQNIQYF	TGTGCCAGCAGCGCGACAGGGGGAGGGCAAAACATTCAGTACTTC	TRBV9	TRBJ2-4	-	TRBD1
CAWSARPGGDYTF	TGTGCCTGGAGTGCCCGTCCGGGGGGCGACTACACCTTC	TRBV30	TRBJ1-2	few	-
CASSPSPGMETQYF	TGCGCCAGCAGCCCTTCCCCAGGGATGGAGACCCAGTACTTC	TRBV4-1	TRBJ2-5	few	-
CASSPAGMGGYTF	TGTGCCAGCAGCCCGGCGGGAATGGGGGGCTACACCTTC	TRBV6-5	TRBJ1-2	-	-
CASSVEATGSGNTIYF	TGTGCCAGCAGCGTAGAAGCGACCGGCTCTGGAAACACCATATATTTT	TRBV9	TRBJ1-3	-	-
CASSYERGYGYTF	TGTGCCAGCAGTTACGAACGGGGCTATGGCTACACCTTC	TRBV6-2/TRBV6-3	TRBJ1-2	-	-
CASSPSYGELFF	TGTGCCAGCAGCCCGTCCTACGGGGAGCTGTTTTTT	TRBV7-9	TRBJ2-2	-	-
CASSSNNGAIANEKLFF	TGCGCCAGCAGCAGCAACAATGGGGCTATAGCTAATGAAAAACTGTTTTTT	TRBV5-1	TRBJ1-4	-	-
CATSRDKTGSRNTIYF	TGTGCCACCAGCAGAGATAAGACGGGGTCACGGAACACCATATATTTT	TRBV15	TRBJ1-3	once	-
CASSGTGPYMNTEAFF	TGCGCCAGCAGCGGAACAGGGCCCTATATGAACACTGAAGCTTTCTTT	TRBV5-1	TRBJ1-1	once	-
CASSTGQTYNEQFF	TGCGCCAGCAGCACGGGACAAACCTACAATGAGCAGTTCTTC	TRBV4-3	TRBJ2-1	-	-
CASSWHTGELFF	TGTGCCAGCAGTTGGCACACCGGGGAGCTGTTTTTT	TRBV27	TRBJ2-2	-	-
CASSRTSGGRPPYNEQFF	TGTGCCAGTAGTCGGACTAGCGGGGGGCGCCCTCCCTACAATGAGCAGTTCTTC	TRBV19	TRBJ2-1	-	TRBD2
CASIRQGQGNGYTF	TGTGCCAGCATCCGACAGGGACAGGGAAATGGCTACACCTTC	TRBV7-9	TRBJ1-2	-	TRBD1
CASSPLSSYNEQFF	TGTGCCAGCAGCCCCCTTAGCTCCTACAATGAGCAGTTCTTC	TRBV7-6	TRBJ2-1	-	-
CASSPSGGHTDTQYF	TGTGCCAGCAGCCCTTCGGGGGGCCACACAGATACGCAGTATTTT	TRBV28	TRBJ2-3	-	-
CASSVDPGDRGRNEQYF	TGTGCCAGCAGCGTAGACCCGGGGGACAGGGGGCGGAACGAGCAGTACTTC	TRBV9	TRBJ2-7	-	TRBD1
CASSSTGPTGELFF	TGTGCCAGCAGCTCGACAGGGCCCACCGGGGAGCTGTTTTTT	TRBV7-2	TRBJ2-2	-	TRBD1
CASSVGGRQGAGGYTF	TGTGCCAGCAGCGTTGGGGGTCGACAGGGGGCAGGTGGCTACACCTTC	TRBV7-8	TRBJ1-2	-	TRBD1
CASSSRTGLNEKLFF	TGTGCCAGCAGCTCCCGGACAGGGCTTAATGAAAAACTGTTTTTT	TRBV7-2	TRBJ1-4	few	TRBD1
CASSYGQGAGNTIYF	TGTGCCAGCAGTTATGGACAGGGGGCTGGAAACACCATATATTTT	TRBV6-5	TRBJ1-3	-	TRBD1
CASSILSAGNTEAFF	TGTGCCAGTAGTATACTTAGTGCAGGGAACACTGAAGCTTTCTTT	TRBV19	TRBJ1-1	-	-
CAWRHLAYEQYF	TGTGCCTGGAGGCACTTAGCCTACGAGCAGTACTTC	TRBV30	TRBJ2-7	few	-
CASSYSATHDNSPLHF	TGTGCCAGCAGTTACTCGGCGACACATGATAATTCACCCCTCCACTTT	TRBV6-5	TRBJ1-6	-	-
CASSTRQGRGEKLFF	TGTGCCAGCAGCACTCGACAGGGGCGCGGTGAAAAACTGTTTTTT	TRBV11-2	TRBJ1-4	-	TRBD1
CASSERAGNQPQHF	TGTGCCAGCAGTGAGAGGGCGGGGAATCAGCCCCAGCATTTT	TRBV2	TRBJ1-5	few	-
CASSYSYQGPNYGYTF	TGTGCCAGCAGTTACTCGTATCAGGGCCCTAACTATGGCTACACCTTC	TRBV6-5	TRBJ1-2	-	-
CASSLVPGGFSYEQYF	TGTGCCAGCAGCTTAGTTCCAGGGGGCTTTTCCTACGAGCAGTACTTC	TRBV11-2	TRBJ2-7	few	TRBD1
CASSLRGPGNTIYF	TGTGCCAGCAGCTTGCGGGGCCCGGGAAACACCATATATTTT	TRBV7-9	TRBJ1-3	-	-
CASSTTDRGPTEAFF	TGTGCCAGCAGCACCACGGACAGGGGGCCAACTGAAGCTTTCTTT	TRBV7-9	TRBJ1-1	-	TRBD1
CASSLARSGTSATDTQYF	TGTGCCAGCAGCTTAGCCCGATCCGGGACTAGCGCCACAGATACGCAGTATTTT	TRBV7-8	TRBJ2-3	-	TRBD2
CASSMRTDRGRYNTEAFF	TGTGCCAGTAGTATGCGGACGGACAGGGGGCGTTATAACACTGAAGCTTTCTTT	TRBV19	TRBJ1-1	-	TRBD1
CASSLMDRGDTEAFF	TGTGCCAGCAGTTTAATGGACAGGGGAGACACTGAAGCTTTCTTT	TRBV27	TRBJ1-1	-	TRBD1
CAWSLNEQFF	TGTGCCTGGAGTTTAAATGAGCAGTTCTTC	TRBV30	TRBJ2-1	-	-